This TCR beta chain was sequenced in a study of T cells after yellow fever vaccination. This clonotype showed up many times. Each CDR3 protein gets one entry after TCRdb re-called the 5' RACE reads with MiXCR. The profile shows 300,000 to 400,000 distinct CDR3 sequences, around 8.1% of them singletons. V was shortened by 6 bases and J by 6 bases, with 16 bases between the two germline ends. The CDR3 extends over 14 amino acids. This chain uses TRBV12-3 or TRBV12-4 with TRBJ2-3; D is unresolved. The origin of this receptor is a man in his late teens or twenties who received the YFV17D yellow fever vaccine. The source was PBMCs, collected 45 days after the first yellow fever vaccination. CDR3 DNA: TGTGCCAGCAGCAACCGGGTTCCCAGGGATACGCAGTATTTT. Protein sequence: CASSNRVPRDTQYF.